One TCR beta chain is described in this entry. Its antigen is still unknown. The sample is drawn from a study of response to subunit inactivated influenza vaccine. TCRdb re-analysed the RT-PCR reads in MiXCR, keeping a single row per CDR3 protein. The sample records roughly 500,000 distinct CDR3 sequences, about 25% being singletons. The germline V and J ends were trimmed by 5 bases and 1 base, with 11 bases remaining between them. The CDR3 contains 14 residues. Germline V CDR1 and CDR2: MNHEY, SMNVEV (reference sequence). Overall study findings and caveats: Authors suggested each seasonal flu vaccination may recruit only limited numbers of new T cells.

The chain joins TRBV27 to TRBJ1-1; D may be TRBD1 (5 bases). The receptor was isolated from a man aged 45-65 years who received an inactivated influenza vaccine. This sample comprised CD4+ T cells sorted from PBMCs, obtained 4 to 6 days after vaccination. The CDR3 reads CASSQGRRNTEAFF. The DNA for the CDR3 is TGTGCCAGCAGTCAGGGACGGAGGAACACTGAAGCTTTCTTT.